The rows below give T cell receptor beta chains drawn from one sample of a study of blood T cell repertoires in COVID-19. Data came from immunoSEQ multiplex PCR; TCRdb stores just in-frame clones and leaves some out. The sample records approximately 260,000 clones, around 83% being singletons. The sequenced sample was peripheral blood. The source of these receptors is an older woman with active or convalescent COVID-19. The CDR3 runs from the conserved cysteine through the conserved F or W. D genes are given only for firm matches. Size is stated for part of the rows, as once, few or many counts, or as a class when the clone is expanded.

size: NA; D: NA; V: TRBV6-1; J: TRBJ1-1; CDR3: CASSEAQLNTEAFF; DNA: TGTGCCAGCAGTGAAGCGCAGTTGAACACTGAAGCTTTCTTT
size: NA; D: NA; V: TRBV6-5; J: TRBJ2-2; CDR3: CASSQSGELFF; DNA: TGTGCCAGCAGTCAATCCGGGGAGCTGTTTTTT
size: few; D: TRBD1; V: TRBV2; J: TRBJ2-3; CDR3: CASRTETGADTQYF; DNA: TGTGCCAGCAGAACCGAGACAGGGGCAGATACGCAGTATTTT
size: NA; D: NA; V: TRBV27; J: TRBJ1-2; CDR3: CASSSGTFGYTF; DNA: TGTGCCAGCAGTTCTGGGACTTTTGGCTACACCTTC
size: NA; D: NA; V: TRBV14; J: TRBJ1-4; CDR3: CASSQGRGQEKLFF; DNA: TGTGCCAGCAGCCAAGGACGCGGACAAGAAAAACTGTTTTTT
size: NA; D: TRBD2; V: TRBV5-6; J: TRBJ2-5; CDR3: CASSSALAGGQETQYF; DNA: TGTGCCAGCAGCTCCGCACTAGCGGGGGGTCAAGAGACCCAGTACTTC
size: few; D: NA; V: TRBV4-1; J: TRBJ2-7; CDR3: CASSLGPRTRAYEQYF; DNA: TGCGCCAGCAGCCTCGGCCCCCGGACACGGGCCTACGAGCAGTACTTC
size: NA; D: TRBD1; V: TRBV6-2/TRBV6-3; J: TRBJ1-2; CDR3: CASSYPGGLGYTF; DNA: TGTGCCAGCAGTTACCCAGGGGGCCTCGGCTACACCTTC
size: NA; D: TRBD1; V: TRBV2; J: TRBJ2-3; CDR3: CASSPGTGGSGTDTQYF; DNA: TGTGCCAGCAGTCCCGGGACAGGGGGCTCGGGCACAGATACGCAGTATTTT
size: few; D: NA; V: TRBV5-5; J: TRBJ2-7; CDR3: CASSLWAGFTYEQYF; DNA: TGTGCCAGCAGCTTGTGGGCAGGGTTTACCTACGAGCAGTACTTC
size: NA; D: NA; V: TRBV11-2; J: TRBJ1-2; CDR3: CASSLDWPFYGYTF; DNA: TGTGCCAGCAGCTTAGATTGGCCTTTCTATGGCTACACCTTC
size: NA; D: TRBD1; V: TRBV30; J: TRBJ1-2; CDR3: CAWSPGTGTYGYTF; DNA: TGTGCCTGGAGTCCCGGGACAGGCACCTATGGCTACACCTTC
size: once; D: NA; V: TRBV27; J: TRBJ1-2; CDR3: CASSLAGYGYTF; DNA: TGTGCCAGCAGTTTAGCAGGCTATGGCTACACCTTC
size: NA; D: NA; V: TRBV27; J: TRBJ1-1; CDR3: CASSLNWQNTEAFF; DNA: TGTGCCAGCAGTTTAAATTGGCAAAACACTGAAGCTTTCTTT
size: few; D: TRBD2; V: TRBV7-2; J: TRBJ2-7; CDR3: CASSLGASGVYEQYF; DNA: TGTGCCAGCAGCTTAGGGGCTAGCGGGGTCTACGAGCAGTACTTC
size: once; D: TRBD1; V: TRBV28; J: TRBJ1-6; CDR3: CASRSGQGSGALHF; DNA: TGTGCCAGCAGGTCGGGACAGGGGAGTGGCGCCCTCCACTTT
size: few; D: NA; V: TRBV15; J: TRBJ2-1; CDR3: CATSRDLAPYNEQFF; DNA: TGTGCCACCAGCAGAGACCTAGCGCCTTACAATGAGCAGTTCTTC
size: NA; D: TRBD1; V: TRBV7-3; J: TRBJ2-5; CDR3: CASSLGQHQETQYF; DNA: TGTGCCAGCAGCTTGGGACAGCACCAAGAGACCCAGTACTTC